What follows is one T cell receptor (beta chain) and its context. This sample was taken from a study of blood T cell repertoires in COVID-19. The overall study: The study drew acute and convalescent COVID-19 samples from the United States, Italy and Spain. From T cells, B-cell-depleted T cells, or PBMCs came the material, which was cDNA or gDNA.

Original analysis: Scientists estimated how many nucleated cells there were by amplifying reference gene primers. Using immunoSEQ multiplex PCR, the repertoire was profiled, and TCRdb retains in-frame clones only, with some absent. V and J calls and clone size follow that table, whereas D and trimming were derived from the DNA. The table shows approximately 150,000 clones, with around 87% occurring only once. The origin of this receptor is a man aged 50 to 59 who had recovered from COVID-19. Material for sequencing was peripheral blood.

CDR3 sequence: CASSIRTGEGMNTEAFF. The CDR3 DNA follows: TGTGCCAGTAGTATCCGGACAGGGGAGGGTATGAACACTGAAGCTTTCTTT. The rearrangement links TRBV19 to TRBJ1-1; 9 nucleotides align to TRBD1. This CDR3 has 17 residues. J gave up 0 bases and V 3 bases, and 8 bases lay outside the gene matches. Germline V gives CDR1 LNHDA, CDR2 SQIVND (reference sequence).